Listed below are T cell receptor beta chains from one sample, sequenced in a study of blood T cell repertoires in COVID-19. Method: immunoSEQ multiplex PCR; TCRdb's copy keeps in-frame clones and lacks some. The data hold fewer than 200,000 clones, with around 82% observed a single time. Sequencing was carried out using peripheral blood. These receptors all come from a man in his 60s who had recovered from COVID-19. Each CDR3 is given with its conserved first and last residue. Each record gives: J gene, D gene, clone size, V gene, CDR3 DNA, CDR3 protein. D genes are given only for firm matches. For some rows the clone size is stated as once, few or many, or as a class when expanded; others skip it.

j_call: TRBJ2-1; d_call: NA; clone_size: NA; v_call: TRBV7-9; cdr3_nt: TGTGCCAGCAGCTTAAATAGTAATGAGCAGTTCTTC; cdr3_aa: CASSLNSNEQFF
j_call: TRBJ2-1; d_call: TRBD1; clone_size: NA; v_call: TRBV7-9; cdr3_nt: TGTGCCAGCAGCCGCGGGACAGGCTACCTCAATGAGCAGTTCTTC; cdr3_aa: CASSRGTGYLNEQFF
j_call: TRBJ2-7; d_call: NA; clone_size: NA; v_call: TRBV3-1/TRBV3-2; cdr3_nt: TGTGCCAGCAGCCAAGATATGAACTCACGGTGGGAGCAGTACTTC; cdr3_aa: CASSQDMNSRWEQYF
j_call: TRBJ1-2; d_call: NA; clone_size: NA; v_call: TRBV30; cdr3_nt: TGTGCCTGGAGTGTAAGCCCCGATCTTAACTATGGCTACACCTTC; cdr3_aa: CAWSVSPDLNYGYTF
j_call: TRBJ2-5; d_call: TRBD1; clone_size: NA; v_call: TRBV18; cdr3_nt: TGTGCCAGCTCCCTCCTAGGGGGCATGGATGAGACCCAGTACTTC; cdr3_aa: CASSLLGGMDETQYF
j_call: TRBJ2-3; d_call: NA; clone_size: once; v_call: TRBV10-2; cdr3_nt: TGCGCCAGCAGGGGGTTGTGGGGCGCCACAGATACGCAGTATTTT; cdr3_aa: CASRGLWGATDTQYF
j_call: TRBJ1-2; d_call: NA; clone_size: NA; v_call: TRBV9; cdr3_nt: TGTGCCAGCACCCTGACGGAGGGGACCTACTATGGCTACACCTTC; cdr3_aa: CASTLTEGTYYGYTF
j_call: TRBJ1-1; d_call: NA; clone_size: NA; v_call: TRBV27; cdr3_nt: TGTGCCAGCAGTTACAGGGTCCTAAATGAAGCTTTCTTT; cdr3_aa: CASSYRVLNEAFF
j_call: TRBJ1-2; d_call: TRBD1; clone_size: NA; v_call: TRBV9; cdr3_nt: TGTGCCAGCAGCGTGGACAGGTCCTATGGCTACACCTTC; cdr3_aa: CASSVDRSYGYTF
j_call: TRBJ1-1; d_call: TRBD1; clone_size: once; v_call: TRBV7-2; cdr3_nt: TGTGCCAGCAGCCCTGCAGGGGGCGCATGGAACACTGAAGCTTTCTTT; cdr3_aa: CASSPAGGAWNTEAFF
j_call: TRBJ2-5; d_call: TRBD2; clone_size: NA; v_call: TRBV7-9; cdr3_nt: TGTGCCAGCAGCTTGTGGAGCGGGGGGGACCAAGAGACCCAGTACTTC; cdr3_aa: CASSLWSGGDQETQYF
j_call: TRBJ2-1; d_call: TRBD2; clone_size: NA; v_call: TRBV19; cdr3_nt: TGTGCCAGTAGTATCATCCGAGCGGGGGGGCCGATGGATGAGCAGTTCTTC; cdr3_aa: CASSIIRAGGPMDEQFF
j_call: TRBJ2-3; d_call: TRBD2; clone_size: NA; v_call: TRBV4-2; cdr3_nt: TGTGCCAGCAGCTCCGGGACTAGTGGAGATACGCAGTATTTT; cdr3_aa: CASSSGTSGDTQYF
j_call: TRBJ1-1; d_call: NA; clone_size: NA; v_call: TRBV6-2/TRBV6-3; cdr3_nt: TGTGCCAGCAGTTACTACGGTGAAGCTTTCTTT; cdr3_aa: CASSYYGEAFF
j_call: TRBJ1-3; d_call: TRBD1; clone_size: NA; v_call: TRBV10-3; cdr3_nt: TGTGCCATCAGTGATAACACCGGGACAGGGGAAGGATACTCTGGAAACACCATATATTTT; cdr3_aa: CAISDNTGTGEGYSGNTIYF
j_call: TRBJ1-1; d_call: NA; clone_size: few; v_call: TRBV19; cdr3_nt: TGTGCCAGTAGTACCAACTTACAGGGACCCACTGAAGCTTTCTTT; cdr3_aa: CASSTNLQGPTEAFF
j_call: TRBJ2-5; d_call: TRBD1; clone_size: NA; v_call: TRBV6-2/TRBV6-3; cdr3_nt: TGTGCCAGCAGTTACTTCCCGGGACAGGCCCGAGGGGAATGGGCCCAGTACTTC; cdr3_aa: CASSYFPGQARGEWAQYF
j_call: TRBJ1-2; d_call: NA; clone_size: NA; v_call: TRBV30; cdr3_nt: TGTGCCTGGAGGTCGGGAGACGGCTACACCTTC; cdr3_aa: CAWRSGDGYTF
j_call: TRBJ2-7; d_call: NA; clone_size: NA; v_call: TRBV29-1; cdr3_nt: TGCAGCGCATTATCGGAGGAGGGCTCCGGAAGCTCCTACGAGCAGTACTTC; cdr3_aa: CSALSEEGSGSSYEQYF
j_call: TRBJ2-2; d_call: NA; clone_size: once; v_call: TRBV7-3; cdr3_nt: TGTGCCAGCAGCTTAAATCCAGGTCCCAACACCGGGGAGCTGTTTTTT; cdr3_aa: CASSLNPGPNTGELFF
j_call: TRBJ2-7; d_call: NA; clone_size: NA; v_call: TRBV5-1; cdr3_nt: TGCGCCAGCACGAGCTTACCCGGTAGCTCCTACGAGCAGTACTTC; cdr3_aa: CASTSLPGSSYEQYF
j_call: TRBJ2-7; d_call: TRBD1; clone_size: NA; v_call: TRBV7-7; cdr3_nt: TGTGCTAGCAGCCCGCGGACAGGAACTTCCTACGAGCAGTACTTC; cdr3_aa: CASSPRTGTSYEQYF
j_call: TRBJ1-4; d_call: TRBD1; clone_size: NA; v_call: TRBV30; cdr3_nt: TGTGCCTGGGTCCCCGGGACAGGGGCTGAAAAACTGTTTTTT; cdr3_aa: CAWVPGTGAEKLFF
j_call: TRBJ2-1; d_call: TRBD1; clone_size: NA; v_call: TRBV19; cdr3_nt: TGTGCCAGTAGTATGCGGGCCGGGACAGGGGTTAGGGGGGGAAATGAGCAGTTCTTC; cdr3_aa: CASSMRAGTGVRGGNEQFF